This T cell receptor (beta chain) was identified during a study of beta chain features in type 1 diabetes (dated by TCRdb to the late 2010s). Concerning the study at large: No differences in mean age, gender distribution, total cell number or subset yield were found between patients and healthy donors. Naive and central memory subsets were obtained from all 30 or so donors, but regulatory and stem cell-like memory subsets were isolated from only 8 patients and roughly eight healthy donors. The study compared TCRB repertoires of sorted circulating CD4+ T cell subsets between recently diagnosed type 1 diabetes patients and matched healthy donors. A total of roughly 99,000,000 sorted cells were examined across all samples, and the number of cells per subset was strongly correlated with RNA yield. Overall results and qualifications from the work: At VDJ recombination sites, patients with type 1 diabetes made fewer insertions and deleted more nucleotides, a pattern implying thymic rearrangement abnormalities. PCR might favor shorter templates, but patient and control samples were amplified and corrected together, so any skew would affect both groups equally. Because the HLA sub-analyses included only small numbers of individuals, any influence of HLA type on TCRB rearrangement was left unresolved. Because cDNA was sequenced instead of genomic DNA, activated cells with high expression could be over-represented, although the groups did not differ in activation or CD3 levels. In all four CD4+ subsets, TCRB CDR3 length was moderately but significantly shorter in type 1 diabetes patients. Naive, central memory and regulatory TCRB repertoires appeared to be more alike among patients than among healthy donors.

All of the isolated RNA was reverse transcribed with the High Capacity cDNA Reverse Transcription Kit, so expressed TCRB transcripts were sequenced. Deep immunoSEQ sequencing was performed on naive, central memory and regulatory T cell samples, with an average of approximately 4 million total reads per sample. After sorted cells were lysed in RLT buffer, RNA was extracted with DNase-treated RNeasy Micro or Mini kits, with the choice depending on cell number. Each cell subset was processed on its own to prevent cross-contamination, while patient and healthy donor samples were processed together. The immunoSEQ multiplex PCR was used to amplify TCRB sequences from cDNA, generating 87-bp fragments that spanned the CDR3 region. The amplicons were sequenced using the Illumina HiSeq platform. Processing in the source paper ran as follows. Synthetic template baselines were used to correct PCR bias computationally, reads within Hamming distance 2 were collapsed together, and singletons that could not be merged were discarded. Reads were aligned against IMGT to assign V, D and J genes, CDR3 length and insertions or deletions at six rearrangement sites. Within each subset, clonotype counts were normalized to sorted cell number, after which true diversity and Gini coefficients were computed with the tcR R package. Repertoire sharing was quantified using the overlap coefficient calculated on TCRB nucleotide sequences. In TCRdb, the immuneACCESS table is reduced to in-frame sequences with V and J assigned. These tables do not hold every clone; where another copy was compared, an unresolved V gene accounts for under half, and the others remain unexplained. V and J calls plus clone size are reproduced from that table; the DNA served to infer D and trimming. For this sample the table gives about 320,000 clones, of which approximately 15% were detected only once. The ten largest clones add up to over 5.5% of the sample.

A single peripheral blood draw of approximately 120 mL on average was collected from each donor into heparinised tubes. A BD FACSAria II was used to sort naive, central memory, regulatory and stem cell-like memory CD4+ T cells with a panel that included CD45RO, CCR7, CD25, CD127, CD95 and CD27. All sorted populations exceeded 95% purity. PBMCs were isolated right away by Lymphoprep density gradient centrifugation and were stained directly, without culture. Samples were stained and sorted in pairs, with one healthy donor and one patient per experiment, so that batch effects were minimized. Looking up the germline V gene yields CDR1 SGHNT and CDR2 YENEEA. Between the V and J ends, shortened by 3 bases and 2 bases respectively, the junction contains 5 bases. CDR3 length: 12 amino acids, cysteine to valine. Only the CDR3 DNA stays, 36 bases, in frame from base 1. Regarding this clone: Its antigen is still unknown. The record has no base qualities; no much larger clone is one base away. Within the sample, other DNA sequences also encode this same CDR3.

This receptor was obtained from a young man in good health. The chain is assembled from TRBV11-3 and TRBJ2-7, with the identity of the D gene unclear. The specimen was central memory CD4+ T cells from blood. This receptor has the CDR3 CASSLDAYEQYV. The DNA sequence is TGTGCCAGCAGCTTGGATGCCTACGAGCAGTACGTC.